This T cell receptor beta chain came from a study of shared clonotypes between healthy human individuals. Findings of the study overall: Despite large depth, rarefaction showed incomplete sorted-subset sequencing.

Genomic DNA of every subset was divided equally among multiple immunoSEQ plates. The table came from immunoSEQ multiplex PCR; TCRdb's copy has only in-frame clones and leaves some out. The table lists about 870,000 clones, 80% to 95% of them singletons. The CDR3 runs 14 residues. Terminally differentiated effector memory CD45RA+ cells were left out of the naive CD8 fraction, which was CD45RO-negative and positively selected for CCR7. About this clone: What it binds is not known.

This chain links TRBV21-1 with TRBJ2-7. TRBV21-1 is reported as a pseudogene. The receptor was isolated from a man in his thirties or forties in good health. Input material: naive CD8+ T cells sorted from blood. The CDR3 region has the DNA TGTGCCAGCAGCAAAGCGCTCCGGGGCGGGGAGCAGTACTTC. Translation: CASSKALRGGEQYF.